The 8 T cell receptor beta chains presented below share a single source sample, sequenced in a study of CD8+ T cells in alopecia areata. Reverse transcribed after extraction, RNA yielded cDNA as the sequencing template. Data came from immunoSEQ multiplex PCR; TCRdb stores just in-frame clones and leaves some out. Among some 170,000 clones, roughly 60% were seen once, and the ten largest hold more than 15%. Treatment specified: oral pan-JAK inhibitor, 5-10 mg twice daily. The sample was CD4+ T cells sorted from blood, taken at week 56, from a patient treated with tofacitinib. These receptors all come from a human donor with alopecia areata.

The J gene is TRBJ2-4, the V gene TRBV9; D may be TRBD2 (6 bases). CDR3 length: 12 amino acids. Trimming took 0 bases from V and 11 from J, leaving 9 bases between them. Per the germline V gene, CDR1 is SGDLS and CDR2 is YYNGEE. CDR3 in amino acids: CASSVGGEVQYF. CDR3 DNA: TGTGCCAGCAGCGTAGGAGGGGAGGTTCAGTACTTC.

The chain is built from TRBV9 and TRBJ2-4, with 7 positions matching TRBD1. V lost 3 bases and J lost 1; bases outside the gene matches: 7. Germline CDR1 is SGDLS and CDR2 is YYNGEE. The CDR3 consists of 16 residues. CDR3 nucleotide sequence: TGTGCCAGCAGCGCCGAGACAGGGTACGCCAAAAACATTCAGTACTTC. Protein: CASSAETGYAKNIQYF.

In its sample, this clone was seen a few times. The rearrangement joins TRBV7-2 to TRBJ1-1; 9 nucleotides align to TRBD1. Germline-derived CDR1 and CDR2 are SGHTA and FQGNSA. Trimming removed 6 bases from V and 1 base from J; junction bases left unmatched: 6. The CDR3 length is 15 residues. The CDR3 DNA reads as TGTGCCAGCAGGGCTAACAGGGGGCAGAACACTGAAGCTTTCTTT. Encoded protein: CASRANRGQNTEAFF.

The V call is TRBV29-1, the J call TRBJ2-7; 10 bases fit TRBD1. J lost 11 bases, V lost 6 bases, and 7 bases had no gene match. Germline lookup yields CDR1 SQVTM and CDR2 ANQGSEA. The CDR3 spans 11 residues. The CDR3 reads CSVQRQGAKYF. CDR3 coding DNA: TGCAGCGTCCAAAGACAGGGGGCTAAGTACTTC.

The chain joins TRBV10-3 to TRBJ2-5, with D possibly being TRBD2 (5 bases). CDR3 length: 12 residues. The V end was cut by 3 bases, the J end by 10 bases, with 12 bases between. Germline V gene lookup returns CDR1 ENHRY and CDR2 SYGVKD. The CDR3 spells CAISEIPGIQYF. The CDR3 DNA is TGTGCCATCAGTGAAATCCCCGGGATCCAGTACTTC.

This clone was found a few times. The chain uses TRBV18 and TRBJ1-1, with 10 bases fitting TRBD1. V gave up 3 bases and J gave up 10 bases; unmatched junction bases: 8. Germline values: CDR1 KGHSH, CDR2 LQKENI. This CDR3 region has 14 residues. CDR3 coding DNA: TGTGCCAGCTCACCTTCGGGACAGGGGATCGGAGCTTTCTTT. Amino acid sequence: CASSPSGQGIGAFF. The whole variable domain, remainder taken from reference TRBV18 and TRBJ1-1, is NAGVMQNPRHLVRRRGQEARLRCSPMKGHSHVYWYRQLPEEGLKFMVYLQKENIIDESGMPKERFSAEFPKEGPSILRIQQVVRGDSAAYFCASSPSGQGIGAFFGQGTRLTVV.

The rearrangement uses TRBV5-8 and TRBJ1-4; D may be TRBD1 (6 bases). The germline V gene has CDR1 SGHTS and CDR2 YDEGEE. Trimming took off 0 bases at V and 0 bases at J, with 9 bases between the two ends. The CDR3 totals 16 residues. The DNA for the CDR3 is TGTGCCAGCAGCTTGGCCAGGACAGCAACTAATGAAAAACTGTTTTTT. Translating it yields CASSLARTATNEKLFF.

The chain is built from TRBV29-1 and TRBJ2-3; perhaps TRBD1 as D (5 bases). V lost 0 bases and J 3 bases, leaving 10 bases between the germline ends. CDR3 size: 14 residues. CDR1 and CDR2 from the germline V gene are SQVTM and ANQGSEA. The CDR3 reads CSVEDGTGTDTQYF. CDR3 DNA: TGCAGCGTTGAAGATGGCACAGGTACAGATACGCAGTATTTT.